A selection of T cell receptor beta chains follows, all from one sample in a study of blood T cell repertoires in COVID-19. TCRdb keeps only in-frame clones here, not all; method: immunoSEQ multiplex PCR. The profile shows 250,000 to 300,000 clones, approximately 85% of them singletons. The sequenced material came from peripheral blood. These receptors were taken from a woman aged 70 to 79 with acute or convalescent COVID-19. Each CDR3 is given with its conserved first and last residue. D genes are given only for firm matches. Rows may omit the clone size; those that give it use once, few, many or a size class.

v_gene	j_gene	d_gene	abundance	CDR3nt	CDR3aa
TRBV18	TRBJ2-1	.	.	TGTGCCAGCTCACCAAGTGACTTCTACAATGAGCAGTTCTTC	CASSPSDFYNEQFF
TRBV7-2	TRBJ1-6	TRBD1	.	TGTGCCAGCAGCTTAGGAGACAGGGTTTGGTCCAATTCACCCCTCCACTTT	CASSLGDRVWSNSPLHF
TRBV7-9	TRBJ2-5	TRBD1	.	TGTGCCAGCAGCTCCTACAGGGGTCGAGAGACCCAGTACTTC	CASSSYRGRETQYF
TRBV12-3/TRBV12-4	TRBJ2-2	.	.	TGTGCCAGCAGTTTGAGAGTGTCCGGGGAGCTGTTTTTT	CASSLRVSGELFF
TRBV7-2	TRBJ2-1	.	.	TGTGCCAGCAGACGAAGCGGGCAGTCCTACAATGAGCAGTTCTTC	CASRRSGQSYNEQFF
TRBV29-1	TRBJ1-2	.	.	TGCAGCGTCGCCGGACAGATTATTAACTATGGCTACACCTTC	CSVAGQIINYGYTF
TRBV5-1	TRBJ2-7	TRBD1	.	TGCGCCAGCAGCTTGGGTTCCCAGGGGGCGGGCTACGAGCAGTACTTC	CASSLGSQGAGYEQYF
TRBV6-1	TRBJ1-6	TRBD1	.	TGTGCCAGCAGTGAATCTTCCGGGACAGCAAATTCACCCCTCCACTTT	CASSESSGTANSPLHF
TRBV13	TRBJ2-1	.	once	TGTGCCAGCAGCCAGGACTCCGTCGGGATGAATGAGCAGTTCTTC	CASSQDSVGMNEQFF
TRBV5-1	TRBJ1-1	.	.	TGCGCCAGCAGCTTAGGGGCGAACACTGAAGCTTTCTTT	CASSLGANTEAFF
TRBV6-1	TRBJ1-4	.	.	TGTGCCAGCAGTGAACCGCCGTCAGACGAGACTGAACTGTTTTTT	CASSEPPSDETELFF
TRBV7-8	TRBJ2-5	TRBD2	.	TGTGCCAGCAGCTCTACCTCCTTAGCGGGGGGCTTGCAAGAGACCCAGTACTTC	CASSSTSLAGGLQETQYF
TRBV30	TRBJ2-1	TRBD2	.	TGTGCCTGGAGTGAGGGAGCGGGGTCCAATGAGCAGTTCTTC	CAWSEGAGSNEQFF
TRBV27	TRBJ1-1	.	.	TGTGCCAGCGCATGGGGGGGGCGGAATTTTTTTGGATTTTTTTTGGCTTTTTATACTGAAGCTTTCTTT	CASAWGGRNFFGFFLAFYTEAFF
TRBV7-9	TRBJ1-2	.	.	TGTGCCAGCAGGGGTGGGCCCTATGGCTACACCTTC	CASRGGPYGYTF
TRBV6-6	TRBJ1-1	.	.	TGTGCCAGCAGTTACGTACGGGGGGGGACTGAAGCTTTCTTT	CASSYVRGGTEAFF
TRBV5-1	TRBJ1-2	TRBD1	.	TGCGCCAGCGGACCAGGGACAGAAGATGGCTACACCTTC	CASGPGTEDGYTF
TRBV3-1/TRBV3-2	TRBJ2-7	.	.	TGTGCCAGCAGCCAACTCTCCTACGAGCAGTACTTC	CASSQLSYEQYF
TRBV15	TRBJ1-5	TRBD1	.	TGTGCCACCGCTGAGACAGGGTTGAATCAGCCCCAGCATTTT	CATAETGLNQPQHF
TRBV29-1	TRBJ1-1	.	.	TGCAGCGTTGAACGGAGGCTCGCCCTTCCTGAAGCTTTCTTT	CSVERRLALPEAFF
TRBV4-2	TRBJ2-7	TRBD1	.	TGTGCCAGCAGCCACCTTCTCACCGGGACAGGCCAGAACGAGCAGTACTTC	CASSHLLTGTGQNEQYF
TRBV6-5	TRBJ1-2	TRBD1	.	TGTGCCAGCAAGCTACAGGGGGCTGGCTACACCTTC	CASKLQGAGYTF
TRBV2	TRBJ2-1	.	.	TGTGCCCCCCACAGGGGCGCGGGGAATGAGCAGTTCTTC	CAPHRGAGNEQFF
TRBV5-4	TRBJ1-1	.	few	TGTGCCAGCAGCTTGTACAGGGCTTACACTGAAGCTTTCTTT	CASSLYRAYTEAFF